This passage covers 3 T cell receptor beta chains from one sample sequenced in a study of graft-versus-host responses after intestinal transplantation. Only in-frame clones appear in the TCRdb table, and some are missing; sequencing was by immunoSEQ multiplex PCR. Among 65,000 to 90,000 clones listed, approximately 90% were seen once. These receptors lack a known antigen. Sequences were derived from unstimulated CD8+ T cells sorted from spleen or lymph node cells, sampled before transplant. The receptors were gathered from a human donor who was the organ donor for an intestinal transplant.

V is TRBV4-1 and J is TRBJ1-1; TRBD1 agrees at 8 bases. The length of the CDR3 is 15 residues. The V gene end was trimmed by 4 bases and the J gene end by 1 base; junction bases not matched to a gene: 5. The germline V gene encodes CDR1 MGHRA and CDR2 YSYEKL. The CDR3 is CASSRKDRENTEAFF. The DNA of the CDR3 is TGCGCCAGCAGCCGGAAGGACAGGGAGAACACTGAAGCTTTCTTT.

The CDR3 coding sequence is TGTGCCAGCAGCTCAAGACAGGGATTGTGGAATTCACCCCTCCACTTT. Translated: CASSSRQGLWNSPLHF. The genes are TRBV7-9 and TRBJ1-6, with 7 bases fitting TRBD1. V shed 4 bases and J 7 bases; nucleotides not matched to a gene: 10. Germline V gives CDR1 SEHNR, CDR2 FQNEAQ (reference sequence). The CDR3 loop spans 16 amino acids.

The rearrangement joins TRBV27 to TRBJ2-5; the match to TRBD2 covers 11 bases. The CDR3 consists of 15 residues. The junction had 2 bases not matched to a gene; V was cut back by 4 bases and J by 1 base. Germline values: CDR1 MNHEY, CDR2 SMNVEV (reference sequence). For the CDR3, the DNA is TGTGCCAGCAGTTCGACTAGCGGGGTCCAAGAGACCCAGTACTTC. This encodes CASSSTSGVQETQYF.